These 32 T cell receptor beta chains came from one sample sequenced in a study of T-cell memory formation after mild COVID-19. TCRdb re-called the 5' RACE reads through MiXCR, storing one row per CDR3 protein. Found here are under 550,000 distinct CDR3 sequences, about a sixth of them singletons; the top ten hold around a fifth. The sample consisted of PBMCs or a T cell subset sorted from them (not recorded which). These receptors came from a man younger than 35 who had mild COVID-19 (a few samples of this study predate the infection). Cell type and time point are not known.

The chain joins TRBV7-2 to TRBJ1-1; possibly TRBD1 for D (5 bases). V lost 5 bases, J lost 4 bases, and 17 bases lay in between. Germline CDR1 reads SGHTA; CDR2 reads FQGNSA. This CDR3 is built from 15 residues. The CDR3 is CASSTSPGPVTEAFF. The CDR3 DNA reads TGTGCCAGCAGCACTTCTCCGGGGCCGGTCACTGAAGCTTTCTTT.

The table lists this clonotype with a few counts. The gene calls are TRBV7-9 and TRBJ2-7; D remains ambiguous. The CDR3 has 13 residues. The germline V gene has CDR1 SEHNR and CDR2 FQNEAQ (reference sequence). V was shortened by 5 bases and J by 1 base, with 9 bases between the two germline ends. The CDR3, as DNA: TGTGCCAGCAGCGTCGTTAGTTCCTACGAGCAGTACTTC. Translation: CASSVVSSYEQYF.

This clonotype turned up a few times. The V call is TRBV19, the J call TRBJ2-5; D possibly corresponds to TRBD2 (5 bases). The length of the CDR3 is 13 residues. V lost 3 bases, J lost 3 bases, and 8 bases lay in between. CDR1 and CDR2 (germline): LNHDA, SQIVND (reference sequence). In DNA, the CDR3 is TGTGCCAGTAGTATCCAGCGGAAAGAGACCCAGTACTTC. Encoded protein: CASSIQRKETQYF.

This clonotype was observed a handful of times. The chain has TRBV4-1 and TRBJ2-1; 11 nucleotides agree with TRBD1. Per the germline V gene, CDR1 is MGHRA and CDR2 is YSYEKL. This CDR3 has 15 residues. Trimming removed 6 bases from V and 5 bases from J; junction bases left unmatched: 6. The DNA of the CDR3 is TGCGCCAGCAGACCGCCGGGACAGGGGGACAATGAGCAGTTCTTC. Protein: CASRPPGQGDNEQFF.

The rearrangement uses TRBV7-9 and TRBJ2-1, with TRBD1 matching 9 bases. Unmatched junction bases numbered 12, after V lost 5 bases and J lost 1 base. CDR1 and CDR2 (germline): SEHNR, FQNEAQ (reference sequence). The CDR3 runs to 18 residues. CDR3 sequence: CASSPRTGDVRSYNEQFF. The CDR3, as DNA: TGTGCCAGCAGCCCGCGGACAGGGGACGTTAGGTCCTACAATGAGCAGTTCTTC.

The CDR3 bases are TGTGCCAGCAGTTTTGGACCGGGAGTTAACACCGGGGAGCTGTTTTTT. Amino acid sequence: CASSFGPGVNTGELFF. V usage is TRBV7-7 and J usage is TRBJ2-2; a weak D match, TRBD2 (6 bases). The CDR3 length is 16 residues. V was shortened by 6 bases and J by 2 bases, with 16 bases between the two germline ends. Per the germline V gene, CDR1 is SSHAT and CDR2 is FNYEAQ (reference sequence). The whole variable domain, remainder taken from reference TRBV7-7 and TRBJ2-2, is GAGVSQSPRYKVTKRGQDVTLRCDPISSHATLYWYQQALGQGPEFLTYFNYEAQPDKSGLPSDRFSAERPEGSISTLTIQRTEQRDSAMYRCASSFGPGVNTGELFFGEGSRLTVL.

In DNA, the CDR3 is TGTGCCAGCAGCTTGACCGGGACTTTAGAGTATTTT. It specifies CASSLTGTLEYF. The chain couples TRBV11-2 to TRBJ2-3; D may be TRBD2 (6 bases). This CDR3 is 12 amino acids long. Trimming took off 3 bases at V and 13 bases at J, with 14 bases between the two ends. Germline V gene lookup returns CDR1 SGHAT and CDR2 FQNNGV.

This clonotype was observed a few times. The chain recombines TRBV5-6 with TRBJ1-1; no clear D. Per the germline V gene, CDR1 is SGHDT and CDR2 is YYEEEE. The CDR3 consists of 12 residues. Trimming pared 4 bases from V and 1 base from J, leaving 5 bases between. The CDR3 sequence: CASSRQNTEAFF. The CDR3 DNA sequence: TGTGCCAGCAGCCGACAGAACACTGAAGCTTTCTTT.

This clonotype was seen more than once but under ten times. This rearrangement joins TRBV5-1 to TRBJ1-2; D is possibly TRBD1 (6 bases). Germline V gene lookup returns CDR1 SGHRS and CDR2 YFSETQ. This CDR3 region has 13 residues. Trimming removed 7 bases from V and 7 bases from J, with 17 bases in between. Written as DNA, the CDR3 is TGCGCCAGCGGAGCACAGGGAGAAGGTGGCTACACCTTC. Residues: CASGAQGEGGYTF.

This chain links TRBV6-6 with TRBJ1-1, with a tentative D call TRBD1 (5 bases). V was shortened by 7 bases and J by 1 base, with 16 bases between the two germline ends. The CDR3 loop spans 15 amino acids. CDR1 and CDR2 (germline): MNHNY, SVGAGI (reference sequence). This chain's CDR3 is CASTISQGTNTEAFF. The CDR3 region has the DNA TGTGCCAGCACCATATCCCAGGGAACGAACACTGAAGCTTTCTTT.

This clonotype came up many times. The chain has TRBV4-1 and TRBJ2-3, with TRBD1 as a possible D gene (5 bases). CDR3 length: 14 amino acids. Trimming shortened V by 4 bases and J by 0 bases, and 8 bases separated the two germline ends. Germline CDR1 reads MGHRA; CDR2 reads YSYEKL. CDR3 nucleotides: TGCGCCAGCAGCCCCAGGGCTAGCACAGATACGCAGTATTTT. It is translated as CASSPRASTDTQYF.

The chain recombines TRBV4-2 with TRBJ1-1; TRBD1 might be the D (5 bases). The CDR3 spans 15 residues. Trimming shortened V by 1 base and J by 5 bases, and 14 bases separated the two germline ends. Germline CDR1 LGHNA, CDR2 YNFKEQ. CDR3 residues: CASSQGSGGATEAFF. The CDR3 DNA reads TGTGCCAGCAGCCAAGGGTCCGGGGGTGCGACTGAAGCTTTCTTT.

The chain employs TRBV7-2 and TRBJ1-1; no reliable D call. V was pared by 6 bases and J by 2 bases, with 10 bases between. CDR1 and CDR2 from the germline V gene are SGHTA and FQGNSA. This CDR3 contains 13 residues. The CDR3 reads CASRRFGNTEAFF. CDR3 nucleotides: TGTGCCAGCAGAAGGTTTGGAAACACTGAAGCTTTCTTT. Full variable domain (rest looked up from reference TRBV7-2 and TRBJ1-1): GAGVSQSPSNKVTEKGKDVELRCDPISGHTALYWYRQSLGQGLEFLIYFQGNSAPDKSGLPSDRFSAERTGGSVSTLTIQRTQQEDSAVYLCASRRFGNTEAFFGQGTRLTVV.

This clonotype was seen more than once but under ten times. The J gene is TRBJ1-5, the V gene TRBV9; 11 bases map to TRBD1. V shed 3 bases, J shed 0 bases, and the junction held 5 bases outside the gene matches. This CDR3 region has 17 residues. Germline V gene sequence: CDR1 SGDLS, CDR2 YYNGEE. CDR3 sequence: CASSAGTGGYSNQPQHF. The CDR3 DNA follows: TGTGCCAGCAGCGCGGGGACAGGGGGGTATAGCAATCAGCCCCAGCATTTT.

The chain uses TRBV20-1 and TRBJ1-5; D gene uncertain. There are 12 residues in the CDR3. Germline V lookup: CDR1 DFQATT, CDR2 SNEGSKA (reference sequence). Trimming left V 1 base short and J 4 bases short, with 5 bases between. The CDR3 loop is CSARVRNQPQHF. The CDR3 bases are TGCAGTGCTAGAGTTAGGAATCAGCCCCAGCATTTT.

The chain has TRBV4-3 and TRBJ1-1; D may be TRBD1 (6 bases). Trimming shortened V by 4 bases and J by 1 base, and 19 bases separated the two germline ends. Germline lookup yields CDR1 LGHNA and CDR2 YSLEER. The CDR3 has 17 residues. As DNA, the CDR3 is TGCGCCAGCAGCCCCGTAGGGGGGGGCCTGGGGAACACTGAAGCTTTCTTT. Encoded protein: CASSPVGGGLGNTEAFF.

This clonotype came up a few times. The chain uses TRBV5-1 and TRBJ2-7, with D possibly being TRBD1 or TRBD2 (5 bases each). CDR1 is SGHRS and CDR2 is YFSETQ in the germline V gene. V was trimmed by 7 bases and J by 3 bases, leaving 14 bases between them. CDR3 size: 13 residues. The CDR3 region has the DNA TGCGCCAGCCGCCCAGGGACCCGCTACGAGCAGTACTTC. Protein: CASRPGTRYEQYF.

This clonotype was seen a few times. The chain couples TRBV7-2 to TRBJ1-4; a possible D gene is TRBD1 (5 bases). The CDR3 length is 14 residues. The germline CDR1 and CDR2 sequences are SGHTA and FQGNSA. Trimming took off 1 base at V and 6 bases at J, with 9 bases between the two ends. The CDR3 loop reads CASSLVGGDEKLFF. The CDR3 DNA sequence: TGTGCCAGCAGCTTAGTCGGAGGGGATGAAAAACTGTTTTTT.

This clonotype was seen ten or more times. V is TRBV7-8 and J is TRBJ1-1; D gene unclear. The V gene lost 1 base and the J gene lost 5 bases, with 8 bases spanning the gap. In germline, CDR1 is SGHVS, CDR2 FQNEAQ. The CDR3 contains 13 residues. The CDR3 region has the DNA TGTGCCAGCAGCTTAGAGTTAGGGACTGAAGCTTTCTTT. This sequence encodes CASSLELGTEAFF. The variable domain in full, with the rest retrieved from reference TRBV7-8 and TRBJ1-1, is GAGVSQSPRYKVAKRGQDVALRCDPISGHVSLFWYQQALGQGPEFLTYFQNEAQLDKSGLPSDRFFAERPEGSVSTLKIQRTQQEDSAVYLCASSLELGTEAFFGQGTRLTVV.

This clonotype was picked up a small number of times. J is TRBJ2-1 and V is TRBV4-1, with D perhaps TRBD2 (6 bases). CDR3 length equals 13 residues. V was clipped by 0 bases and J by 9 bases, with 9 bases between them. The V gene's germline CDR1 is MGHRA and CDR2 YSYEKL. The CDR3 here is CASSQDGGFEQFF. DNA for the CDR3: TGCGCCAGCAGCCAAGACGGGGGATTTGAGCAGTTCTTC.

This clonotype showed up just a few times. The J gene is TRBJ2-1, the V gene TRBV14, with 11 bases lining up with TRBD2. The J segment lost 8 bases and the V segment lost 1 base, leaving 4 bases of the junction unmatched. The CDR3 is 15 residues long. The germline V gene has CDR1 SGHDN and CDR2 FVKESK. For the CDR3, the DNA is TGTGCCAGCAGCCAAGTAGCGGGGGGGCCTGATGAGCAGTTCTTC. This sequence encodes CASSQVAGGPDEQFF.

The gene calls are TRBV7-8 and TRBJ2-7; 10 bases are shared with TRBD1. Germline V lookup: CDR1 SGHVS, CDR2 FQNEAQ. V shed 1 base and J 6 bases; nucleotides not matched to a gene: 3. There are 14 residues in the CDR3. Here the CDR3 DNA reads TGTGCCAGCAGCTTAGACGGGACAGGGGTCGAGCAGTACTTC. Amino acids: CASSLDGTGVEQYF. Full variable domain (rest looked up from reference TRBV7-8 and TRBJ2-7): GAGVSQSPRYKVAKRGQDVALRCDPISGHVSLFWYQQALGQGPEFLTYFQNEAQLDKSGLPSDRFFAERPEGSVSTLKIQRTQQEDSAVYLCASSLDGTGVEQYFGPGTRLTVT.

The rearrangement uses TRBV5-1 and TRBJ2-3; D may correspond to TRBD1 or TRBD2 (6 bases each). Germline V CDR1 and CDR2: SGHRS, YFSETQ. CDR3 length equals 13 residues. V lost 6 bases to trimming and J lost 4 bases, with 12 bases between them. This chain's CDR3 is CASKLGGPDTQYF. The CDR3, as DNA: TGCGCCAGCAAGCTGGGGGGCCCAGATACGCAGTATTTT.

The rearrangement links TRBV6-5 to TRBJ2-3; 10 bases align to TRBD2. CDR1 is MNHEY, CDR2 SVGAGI, per germline. The CDR3 has 15 residues. The junction had 2 bases not matched to a gene; V was cut back by 2 bases and J by 3 bases. Here the CDR3 reads CASSYVSGGTDTQYF. CDR3 coding DNA: TGTGCCAGCAGTTACGTTAGCGGGGGGACAGATACGCAGTATTTT.

The genes are TRBV5-6 and TRBJ2-1; D unclear. Trimming took off 5 bases at V and 10 bases at J, with 16 bases between the two ends. The length of the CDR3 is 13 residues. Germline CDR1 and CDR2: SGHDT and YYEEEE. The chain's CDR3 is CASRVAAGREQFF. CDR3 coding DNA: TGTGCCAGCAGGGTTGCGGCAGGACGGGAGCAGTTCTTC.

This clonotype turned up a few times. The chain combines TRBV7-2 with TRBJ1-2; D may be TRBD1 (5 bases). The V gene's germline CDR1 is SGHTA and CDR2 FQGNSA. This CDR3 region has 14 residues. V gave up 3 bases and J gave up 3 bases, with 11 bases separating them. The CDR3 region has the DNA TGTGCCAGCAGCTTTAAGGGGACGGACTATGGCTACACCTTC. This translates into CASSFKGTDYGYTF.

The sample holds a few counts of this clonotype. The chain recombines TRBV4-3 with TRBJ1-2; 7 bases line up with TRBD1. Germline CDR1 is LGHNA and CDR2 is YSLEER. V lost 4 bases to trimming and J lost 4 bases; unmatched junction nucleotides: 12. The CDR3 has 16 amino acids. CDR3 protein: CASSPLTGQGGYGYTF. CDR3 bases: TGCGCCAGCAGCCCGCTGACAGGGCAGGGGGGCTATGGCTACACCTTC.

V usage is TRBV15 and J usage is TRBJ2-1; D possibly corresponds to TRBD1 (5 bases). The CDR3 consists of 17 residues. V was trimmed by 2 bases and J by 5 bases, leaving 19 bases between them. Germline V lookup: CDR1 LNHNV, CDR2 YYDKDF (reference sequence). The CDR3 region is CATSRSVAGYGNNEQFF. The CDR3 nucleotides are TGTGCCACCAGCAGATCCGTGGCAGGGTATGGGAACAATGAGCAGTTCTTC.

The chain is built from TRBV28 and TRBJ2-3; D not resolved. The V gene lost 1 base and the J gene lost 3 bases, with 5 bases spanning the gap. The CDR3 sequence is 13 residues long. Germline loops: CDR1 MDHEN, CDR2 SYDVKM. CDR3 DNA sequence: TGTGCCAGCAGTTTATCGGCAACAGATACGCAGTATTTT. Protein: CASSLSATDTQYF.

The rearrangement links TRBV6-1 to TRBJ2-3; 9 bases are shared with TRBD2. Germline values: CDR1 MNHNS, CDR2 SASEGT. Losses at the gene ends were 4 bases for V and 7 bases for J; bases not matched to a gene: 9. The CDR3 consists of 15 residues. This CDR3 reads CASSAGTSPTYTQYF. The CDR3 region has the DNA TGTGCCAGCAGTGCCGGGACTAGCCCTACTTATACGCAGTATTTT.

This clonotype was observed at least ten times. The chain has TRBV5-1 and TRBJ1-1, with D perhaps matching TRBD1 (6 bases). Germline V gene data show CDR1 as SGHRS and CDR2 as YFSETQ. CDR3 size: 14 residues. V lost 4 bases and J 1 base, leaving 11 bases between the germline ends. The DNA for the CDR3 is TGCGCCAGCAGCCAACAGGGCAGGAACACTGAAGCTTTCTTT. Protein sequence: CASSQQGRNTEAFF.

This clonotype occurred a few times. The rearrangement joins TRBV7-2 to TRBJ1-2; D is unresolved. Germline lookup yields CDR1 SGHTA and CDR2 FQGNSA. V was shortened by 1 base and J by 7 bases, with 10 bases between the two germline ends. This CDR3 is built from 13 residues. For the CDR3, the DNA is TGTGCCAGCAGCTTAGTACAGCTGGCTGGCTACACCTTC. It encodes CASSLVQLAGYTF.